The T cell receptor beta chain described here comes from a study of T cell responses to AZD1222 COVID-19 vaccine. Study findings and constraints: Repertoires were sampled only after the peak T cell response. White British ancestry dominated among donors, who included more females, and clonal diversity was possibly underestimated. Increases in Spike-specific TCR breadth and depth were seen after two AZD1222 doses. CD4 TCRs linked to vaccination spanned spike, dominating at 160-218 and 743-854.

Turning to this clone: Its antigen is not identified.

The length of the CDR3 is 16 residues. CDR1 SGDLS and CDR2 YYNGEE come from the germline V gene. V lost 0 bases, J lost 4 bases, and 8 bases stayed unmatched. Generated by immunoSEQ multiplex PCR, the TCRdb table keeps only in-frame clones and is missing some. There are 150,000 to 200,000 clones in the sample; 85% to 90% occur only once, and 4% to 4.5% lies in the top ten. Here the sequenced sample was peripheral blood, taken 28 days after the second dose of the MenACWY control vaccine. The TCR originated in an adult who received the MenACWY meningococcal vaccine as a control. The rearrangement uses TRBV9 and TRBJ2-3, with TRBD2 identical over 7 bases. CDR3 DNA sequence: TGTGCCAGCAGCGTAGCTGGCGGGAGTTTTGCAGATACGCAGTATTTT. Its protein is CASSVAGGSFADTQYF.